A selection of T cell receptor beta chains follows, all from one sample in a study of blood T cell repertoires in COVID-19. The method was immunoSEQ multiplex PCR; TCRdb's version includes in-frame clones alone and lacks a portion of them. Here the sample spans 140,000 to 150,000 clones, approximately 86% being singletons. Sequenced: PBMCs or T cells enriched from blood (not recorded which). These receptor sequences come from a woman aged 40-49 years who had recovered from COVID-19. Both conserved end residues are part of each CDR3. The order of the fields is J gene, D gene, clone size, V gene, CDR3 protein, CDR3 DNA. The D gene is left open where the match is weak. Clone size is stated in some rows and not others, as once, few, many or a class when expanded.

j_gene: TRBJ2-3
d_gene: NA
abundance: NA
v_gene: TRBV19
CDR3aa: CASSPRGATATDTQYF
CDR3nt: TGTGCCAGTAGTCCCCGGGGGGCCACTGCCACAGATACGCAGTATTTT

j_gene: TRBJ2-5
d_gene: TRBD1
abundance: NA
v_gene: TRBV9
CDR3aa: CASSAGTDQETQYF
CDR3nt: TGTGCCAGCAGCGCGGGGACAGACCAAGAGACCCAGTACTTC

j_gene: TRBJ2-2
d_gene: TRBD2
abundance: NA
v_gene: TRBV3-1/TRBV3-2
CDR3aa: CASRTIGLAGGPYTGELFF
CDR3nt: TGTGCCAGCAGAACGATCGGACTAGCGGGAGGGCCGTACACCGGGGAGCTGTTTTTT

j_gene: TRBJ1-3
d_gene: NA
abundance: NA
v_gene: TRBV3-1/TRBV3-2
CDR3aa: CASSQTPPQTGNTIYF
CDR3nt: TGTGCCAGCAGCCAGACACCTCCGCAAACTGGAAACACCATATATTTT

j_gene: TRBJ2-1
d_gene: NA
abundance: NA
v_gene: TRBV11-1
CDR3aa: CASSLDRTLGNEQFF
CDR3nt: TGTGCCAGCAGCTTGGACAGAACCCTTGGGAATGAGCAGTTCTTC

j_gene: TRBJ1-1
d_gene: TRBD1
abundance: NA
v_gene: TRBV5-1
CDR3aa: CASSGTGKTEAFF
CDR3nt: TGCGCCAGCAGCGGGACAGGGAAGACTGAAGCTTTCTTT

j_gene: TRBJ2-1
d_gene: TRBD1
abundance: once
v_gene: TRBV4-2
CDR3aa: CASSQVTGGNDEQFF
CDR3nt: TGTGCCAGCAGCCAAGTAACAGGGGGCAACGATGAGCAGTTCTTC

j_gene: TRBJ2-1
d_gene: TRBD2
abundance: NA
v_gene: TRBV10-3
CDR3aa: CAISLAGSSYNEQFF
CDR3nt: TGTGCCATCAGTTTAGCGGGTAGCTCCTACAATGAGCAGTTCTTC

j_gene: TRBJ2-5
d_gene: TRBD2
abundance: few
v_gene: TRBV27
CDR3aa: CASSGTSGGAETQYF
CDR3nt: TGTGCCAGCAGTGGGACTAGCGGGGGGGCGGAGACCCAGTACTTC

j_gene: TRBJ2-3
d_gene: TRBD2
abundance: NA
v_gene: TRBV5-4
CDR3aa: CASSLGGLAGEEDTQYF
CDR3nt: TGTGCCAGCAGCTTGGGGGGACTAGCGGGAGAGGAGGATACGCAGTATTTT

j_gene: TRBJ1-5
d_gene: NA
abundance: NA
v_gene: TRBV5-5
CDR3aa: CASSLVTDSLQPQHF
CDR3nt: TGTGCCAGCAGCTTGGTTACGGACAGCCTTCAGCCCCAGCATTTT

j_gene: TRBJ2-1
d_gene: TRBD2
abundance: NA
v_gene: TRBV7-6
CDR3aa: CASSLALGLAGTQYNEQFF
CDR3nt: TGTGCCAGCAGCTTAGCCCTCGGACTAGCGGGGACCCAATACAATGAGCAGTTCTTC

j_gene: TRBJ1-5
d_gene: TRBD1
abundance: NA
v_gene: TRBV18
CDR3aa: CASSPGISGTGNQPQHF
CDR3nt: TGTGCCAGCTCACCCGGAATTTCCGGGACAGGGAATCAGCCCCAGCATTTT

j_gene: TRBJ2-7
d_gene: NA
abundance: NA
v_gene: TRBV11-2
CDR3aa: CASTSLRGRTNYEQYF
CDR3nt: TGTGCCAGCACCAGTCTCAGGGGGAGGACCAACTACGAGCAGTACTTC

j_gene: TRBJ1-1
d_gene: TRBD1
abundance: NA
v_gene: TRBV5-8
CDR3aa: CASSLDRGWVNTEAFF
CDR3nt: TGTGCCAGCAGCTTGGACAGGGGCTGGGTGAACACTGAAGCTTTCTTT

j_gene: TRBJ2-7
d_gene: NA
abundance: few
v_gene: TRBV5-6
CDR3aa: CASSHRDYYEQYF
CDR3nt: TGTGCCAGCAGCCACAGGGACTACTACGAGCAGTACTTC

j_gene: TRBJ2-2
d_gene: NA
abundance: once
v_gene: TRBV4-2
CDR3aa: CASSSSTGTSSGELFF
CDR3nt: TGTGCCAGCAGCTCCTCGACGGGGACATCATCCGGGGAGCTGTTTTTT

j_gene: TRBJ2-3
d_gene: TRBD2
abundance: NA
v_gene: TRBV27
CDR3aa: CASSLSIAGVPDTQYF
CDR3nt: TGTGCCAGCAGTTTGTCAATAGCGGGAGTCCCAGATACGCAGTATTTT

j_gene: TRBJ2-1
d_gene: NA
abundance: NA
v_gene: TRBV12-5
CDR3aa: CASGRGQQYNEQFF
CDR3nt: TGTGCTAGTGGGCGCGGGCAGCAATACAATGAGCAGTTCTTC

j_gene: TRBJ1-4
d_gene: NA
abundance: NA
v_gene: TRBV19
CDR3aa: CASSIRLKQGANEKLFF
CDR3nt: TGTGCCAGTAGTATTCGACTAAAACAGGGCGCTAATGAAAAACTGTTTTTT

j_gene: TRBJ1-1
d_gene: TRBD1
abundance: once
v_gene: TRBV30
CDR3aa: CAWTSGQGNTEAFF
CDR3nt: TGTGCCTGGACCTCGGGACAGGGCAACACTGAAGCTTTCTTT

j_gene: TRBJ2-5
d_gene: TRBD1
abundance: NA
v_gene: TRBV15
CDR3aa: CATSKIDRGETQYF
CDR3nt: TGTGCCACCAGCAAGATTGACAGGGGGGAGACCCAGTACTTC

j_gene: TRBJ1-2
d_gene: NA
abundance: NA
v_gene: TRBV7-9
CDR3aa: CASSFAGQSYGYTF
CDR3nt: TGTGCCAGCAGCTTTGCAGGACAGTCCTATGGCTACACCTTC

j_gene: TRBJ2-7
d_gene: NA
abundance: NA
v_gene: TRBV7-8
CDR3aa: CASSPRWAREQYF
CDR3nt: TGTGCCAGCAGCCCCCGGTGGGCACGCGAGCAGTACTTC

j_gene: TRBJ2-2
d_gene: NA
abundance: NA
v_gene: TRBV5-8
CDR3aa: CASSLQGPWELFF
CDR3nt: TGTGCCAGCAGCTTGCAGGGGCCTTGGGAGCTGTTTTTT

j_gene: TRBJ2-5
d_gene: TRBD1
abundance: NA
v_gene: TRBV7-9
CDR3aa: CASSTMTGYETQYF
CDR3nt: TGTGCCAGCAGCACCATGACAGGGTACGAGACCCAGTACTTC

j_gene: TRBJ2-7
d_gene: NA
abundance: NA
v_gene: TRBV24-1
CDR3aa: CATSDPIYSYEQYF
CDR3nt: TGTGCCACCAGTGATCCCATCTACTCCTACGAGCAGTACTTC

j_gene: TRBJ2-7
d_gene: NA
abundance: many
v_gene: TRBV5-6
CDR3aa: CASSLGQTTTYEQYF
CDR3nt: TGTGCCAGCAGCTTAGGACAGACGACTACCTACGAGCAGTACTTC

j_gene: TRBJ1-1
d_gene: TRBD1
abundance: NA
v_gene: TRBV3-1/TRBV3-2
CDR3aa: CASSTPGQGVEAFF
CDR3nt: TGTGCCAGCAGCACCCCGGGACAGGGCGTTGAAGCTTTCTTT

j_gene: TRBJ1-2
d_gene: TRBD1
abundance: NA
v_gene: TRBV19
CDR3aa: CASTGTDYGYTF
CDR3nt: TGTGCCAGTACAGGGACAGACTATGGCTACACCTTC

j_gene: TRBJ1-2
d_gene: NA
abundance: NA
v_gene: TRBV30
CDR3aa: CAWSDHGLGGYTF
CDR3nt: TGTGCCTGGAGTGACCACGGCCTAGGCGGCTACACCTTC

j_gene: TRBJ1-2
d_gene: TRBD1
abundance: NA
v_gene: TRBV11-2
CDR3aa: CASSEGQAHGYTF
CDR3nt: TGTGCCAGCAGCGAGGGACAGGCCCATGGCTACACCTTC

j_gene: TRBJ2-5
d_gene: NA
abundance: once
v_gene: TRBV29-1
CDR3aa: CSVGRTGQETQYF
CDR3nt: TGCAGCGTGGGAAGAACAGGGCAAGAGACCCAGTACTTC

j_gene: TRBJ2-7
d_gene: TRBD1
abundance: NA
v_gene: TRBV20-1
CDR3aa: CSASSRDRAYYEQYF
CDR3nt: TGCAGTGCTAGTTCCCGGGACAGGGCATACTACGAGCAGTACTTC

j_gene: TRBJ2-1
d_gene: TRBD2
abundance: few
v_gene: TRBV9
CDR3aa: CASSVTGTSGNNEQFF
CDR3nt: TGTGCCAGCAGCGTAACCGGGACTAGCGGGAACAATGAGCAGTTCTTC

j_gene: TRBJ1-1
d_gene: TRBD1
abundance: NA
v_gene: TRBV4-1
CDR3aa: CASSSTGQGGEAFF
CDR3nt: TGCGCCAGCAGCTCGACCGGCCAGGGGGGTGAAGCTTTCTTT

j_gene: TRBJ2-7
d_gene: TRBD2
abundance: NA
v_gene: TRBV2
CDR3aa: CASSGGLAGVYEQYF
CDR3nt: TGTGCCAGCAGTGGTGGACTAGCGGGAGTATACGAGCAGTACTTC

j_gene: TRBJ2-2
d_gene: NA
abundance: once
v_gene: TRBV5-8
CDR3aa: CASSLGQVSLGELFF
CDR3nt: TGTGCCAGCAGCTTGGGACAAGTGTCCCTCGGGGAGCTGTTTTTT

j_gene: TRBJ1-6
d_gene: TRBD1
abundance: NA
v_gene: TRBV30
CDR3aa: CAWGGTALSSYNSPLHF
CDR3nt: TGTGCCTGGGGGGGGACAGCTTTGAGCTCCTATAATTCACCCCTCCACTTT

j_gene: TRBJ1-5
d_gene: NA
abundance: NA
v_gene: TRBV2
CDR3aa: CASTTGYGQPQHF
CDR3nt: TGTGCCAGCACAACAGGGTACGGTCAGCCCCAGCATTTT

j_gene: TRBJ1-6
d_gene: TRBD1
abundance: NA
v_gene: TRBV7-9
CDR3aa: CASSGTGGSLDSPLHF
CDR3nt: TGTGCCAGCAGCGGAACAGGGGGATCATTGGATTCACCCCTCCACTTT

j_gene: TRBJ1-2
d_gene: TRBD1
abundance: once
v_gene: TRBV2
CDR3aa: CASRAGGTYGYTF
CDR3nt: TGTGCCAGCAGGGCAGGGGGTACATATGGCTACACCTTC

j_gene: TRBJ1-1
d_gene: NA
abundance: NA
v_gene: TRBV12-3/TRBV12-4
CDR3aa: CASKTGSVLEAFF
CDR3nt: TGTGCCAGCAAAACAGGGTCAGTGTTGGAAGCTTTCTTT

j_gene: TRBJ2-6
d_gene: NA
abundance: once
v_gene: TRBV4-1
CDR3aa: CASSQKGSGANVLTF
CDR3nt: TGCGCCAGCAGCCAAAAGGGGTCTGGGGCCAACGTCCTGACTTTC

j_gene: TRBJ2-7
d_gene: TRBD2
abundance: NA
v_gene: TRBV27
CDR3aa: CASKTSEGYEQYF
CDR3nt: TGTGCCAGCAAGACTAGCGAGGGCTACGAGCAGTACTTC

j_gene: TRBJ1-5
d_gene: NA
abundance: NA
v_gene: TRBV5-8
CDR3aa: CASSPTGYSNQPQHF
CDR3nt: TGTGCCAGCAGCCCCACCGGGTATAGCAATCAGCCCCAGCATTTT

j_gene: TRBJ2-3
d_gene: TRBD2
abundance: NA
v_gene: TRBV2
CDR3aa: CASSGGPVSTDTQYF
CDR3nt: TGTGCCAGCTCGGGGGGGCCGGTGAGCACAGATACGCAGTATTTT

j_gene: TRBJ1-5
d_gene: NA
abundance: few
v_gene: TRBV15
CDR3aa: CATSKKRQAEYQPQHF
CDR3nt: TGTGCCACCAGCAAGAAACGACAGGCGGAATATCAGCCCCAGCATTTT

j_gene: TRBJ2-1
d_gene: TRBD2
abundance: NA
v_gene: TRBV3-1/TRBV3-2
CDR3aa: CASSPLTVLAGDSNEQFF
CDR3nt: TGTGCCAGCAGCCCCCTGACCGTACTAGCGGGGGATAGCAATGAGCAGTTCTTC

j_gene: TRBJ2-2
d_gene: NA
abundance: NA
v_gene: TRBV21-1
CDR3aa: CASSIDPAGQGVGGELFF
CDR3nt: TGTGCCAGCAGCATAGACCCCGCCGGACAGGGGGTCGGCGGGGAGCTGTTTTTT

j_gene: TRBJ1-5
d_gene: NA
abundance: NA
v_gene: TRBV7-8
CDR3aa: CASSVDGVNQPQHF
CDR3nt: TGTGCCAGCAGCGTCGACGGGGTCAATCAGCCCCAGCATTTT